This TCR beta chain was obtained from a study of response to subunit inactivated influenza vaccine. General observations from the study: It was suggested by the authors that few new T cells are recruited by each seasonal influenza vaccination.

This clonotype occurred a few times. The antigen is undetermined. TCRdb independently ran MiXCR on the RT-PCR reads; one entry per CDR3 protein. The table shows roughly 570,000 distinct CDR3 sequences, with 12% to 15% occurring only once. The V end was cut by 2 bases, the J end by 5 bases, with 12 bases between. The CDR3 sequence is 14 residues long. CDR1 MDHEN and CDR2 SYDVKM come from the germline V gene. The J gene is TRBJ1-2, the V gene TRBV28; the D is unclear. The sequenced sample was PBMCs from blood, obtained about 11 days after vaccination. This TCR was sampled from a man aged 50-60 years who received an inactivated influenza vaccine. CDR3 bases: TGTGCCAGCAGTTTAGGTCAGAATAGTTATGGCTACACCTTC. Translating it yields CASSLGQNSYGYTF.